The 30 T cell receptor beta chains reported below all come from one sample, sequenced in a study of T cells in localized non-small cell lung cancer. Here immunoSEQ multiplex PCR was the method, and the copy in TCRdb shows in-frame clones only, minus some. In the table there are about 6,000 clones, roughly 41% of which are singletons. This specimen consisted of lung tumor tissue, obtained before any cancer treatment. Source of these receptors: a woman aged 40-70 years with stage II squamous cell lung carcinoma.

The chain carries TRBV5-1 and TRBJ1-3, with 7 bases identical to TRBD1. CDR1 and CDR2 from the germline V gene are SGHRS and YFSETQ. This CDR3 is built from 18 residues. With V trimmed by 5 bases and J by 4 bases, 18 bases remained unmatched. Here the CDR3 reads CASRPPPLTGRPGNTIYF. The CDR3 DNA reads TGCGCCAGCAGACCTCCCCCTTTGACAGGGAGACCCGGAAACACCATATATTTT.

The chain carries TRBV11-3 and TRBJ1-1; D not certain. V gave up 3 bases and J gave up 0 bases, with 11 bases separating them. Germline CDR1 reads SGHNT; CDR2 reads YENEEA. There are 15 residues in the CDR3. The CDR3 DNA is TGTGCCAGCAGCTTGGTAGTGAGTATGAACACTGAAGCTTTCTTT. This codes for CASSLVVSMNTEAFF. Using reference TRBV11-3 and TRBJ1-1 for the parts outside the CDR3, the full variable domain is EAGVVQSPRYKIIEKKQPVAFWCNPISGHNTLYWYLQNLGQGPELLIRYENEEAVDDSQLPKDRFSAERLKGVDSTLKIQPAELGDSAVYLCASSLVVSMNTEAFFGQGTRLTVV.

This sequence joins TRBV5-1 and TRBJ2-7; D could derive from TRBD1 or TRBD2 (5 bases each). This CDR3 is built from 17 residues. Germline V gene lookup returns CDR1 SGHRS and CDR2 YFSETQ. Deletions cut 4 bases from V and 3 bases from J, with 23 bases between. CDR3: CASSLHKVQGRIYEQYF. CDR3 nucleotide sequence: TGCGCCAGCAGCCTTCATAAAGTCCAGGGACGCATCTACGAGCAGTACTTC.

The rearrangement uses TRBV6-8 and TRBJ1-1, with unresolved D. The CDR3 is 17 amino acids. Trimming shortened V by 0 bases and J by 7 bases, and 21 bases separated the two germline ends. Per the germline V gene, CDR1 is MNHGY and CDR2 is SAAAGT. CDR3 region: CASSYSNKVNGRFEAFF. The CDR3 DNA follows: TGTGCCAGCAGTTACTCGAATAAGGTTAATGGACGGTTTGAAGCTTTCTTT.

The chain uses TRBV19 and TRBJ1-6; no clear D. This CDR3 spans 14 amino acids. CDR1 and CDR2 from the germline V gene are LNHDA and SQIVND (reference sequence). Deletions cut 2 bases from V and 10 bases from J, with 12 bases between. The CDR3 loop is CASSILGGESPLHF. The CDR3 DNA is TGTGCCAGTAGTATACTGGGTGGAGAATCACCCCTCCACTTT.

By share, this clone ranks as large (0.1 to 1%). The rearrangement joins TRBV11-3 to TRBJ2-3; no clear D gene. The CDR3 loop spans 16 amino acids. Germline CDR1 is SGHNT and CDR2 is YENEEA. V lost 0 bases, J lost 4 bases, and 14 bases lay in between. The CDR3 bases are TGTGCCAGCAGCTTAGATCAGGCCCGTTCCGCAGATACGCAGTATTTT. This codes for CASSLDQARSADTQYF.

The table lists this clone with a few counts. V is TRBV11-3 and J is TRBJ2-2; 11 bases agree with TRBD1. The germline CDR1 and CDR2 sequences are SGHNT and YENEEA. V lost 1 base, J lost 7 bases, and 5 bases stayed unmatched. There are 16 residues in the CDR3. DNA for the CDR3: TGTGCCAGCAGCTTAGTGGGGACAGGGGGACTCGGGGAGCTGTTTTTT. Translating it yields CASSLVGTGGLGELFF.

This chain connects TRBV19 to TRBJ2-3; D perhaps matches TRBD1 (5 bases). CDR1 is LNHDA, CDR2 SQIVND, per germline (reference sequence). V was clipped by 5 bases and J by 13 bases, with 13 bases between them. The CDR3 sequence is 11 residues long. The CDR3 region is CASSWPQGKYF. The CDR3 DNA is TGTGCCAGTAGTTGGCCCCAGGGAAAGTATTTT.

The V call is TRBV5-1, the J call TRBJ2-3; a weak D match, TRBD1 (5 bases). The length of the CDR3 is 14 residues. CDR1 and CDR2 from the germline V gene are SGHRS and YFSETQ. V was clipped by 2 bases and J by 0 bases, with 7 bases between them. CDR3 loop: CASSFAGSTDTQYF. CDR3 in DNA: TGCGCCAGCAGCTTCGCAGGGAGCACAGATACGCAGTATTTT.

As DNA, the CDR3 is TGTGCCAGTAGTTCCCTTCTGGGCACCGCCTATGGCTACACCTTC. This gives the protein CASSSLLGTAYGYTF. The V gene is TRBV19, the J gene TRBJ1-2; D unclear. The CDR3 totals 15 residues. The V end was cut by 5 bases, the J end by 4 bases, with 17 bases between. CDR1 and CDR2 (germline): LNHDA, SQIVND (reference sequence).

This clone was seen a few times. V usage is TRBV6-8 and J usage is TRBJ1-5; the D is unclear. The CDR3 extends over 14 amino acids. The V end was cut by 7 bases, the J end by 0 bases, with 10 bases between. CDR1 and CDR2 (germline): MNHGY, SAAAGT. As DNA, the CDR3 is TGTGCCAGCAATCCTGGAAATAGCAATCAGCCCCAGCATTTT. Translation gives CASNPGNSNQPQHF.

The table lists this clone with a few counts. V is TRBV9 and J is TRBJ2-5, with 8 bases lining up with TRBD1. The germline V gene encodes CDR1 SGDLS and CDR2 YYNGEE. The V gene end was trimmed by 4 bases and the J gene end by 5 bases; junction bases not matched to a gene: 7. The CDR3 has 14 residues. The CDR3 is CASSRQGFIETQYF. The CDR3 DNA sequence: TGTGCCAGCAGCCGACAGGGGTTTATCGAGACCCAGTACTTC.

DNA for the CDR3: TGTGCCAGCAGTGAAGCGAACTATGGCTACACCTTC. Protein sequence: CASSEANYGYTF. This rearrangement joins TRBV6-1 to TRBJ1-2; D unresolved. V dropped 0 bases and J dropped 2 bases, with 1 base sitting between them. CDR1 is MNHNS, CDR2 SASEGT, per germline. This CDR3 has 12 amino acids.

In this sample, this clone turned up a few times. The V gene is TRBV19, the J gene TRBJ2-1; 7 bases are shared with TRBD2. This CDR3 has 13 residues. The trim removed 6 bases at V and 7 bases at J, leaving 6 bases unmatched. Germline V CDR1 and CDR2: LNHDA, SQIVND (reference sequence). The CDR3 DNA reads TGTGCCAGTAGCCATGGGGGGGAGAATGAGCAGTTCTTC. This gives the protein CASSHGGENEQFF.

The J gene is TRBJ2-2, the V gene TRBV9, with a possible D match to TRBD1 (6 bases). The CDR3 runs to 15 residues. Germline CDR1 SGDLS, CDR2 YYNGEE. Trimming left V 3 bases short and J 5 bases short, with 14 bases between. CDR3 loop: CASSAQGLGTGELFF. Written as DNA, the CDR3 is TGTGCCAGCAGCGCCCAGGGGCTGGGGACCGGGGAGCTGTTTTTT. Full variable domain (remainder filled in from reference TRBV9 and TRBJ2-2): DSGVTQTPKHLITATGQRVTLRCSPRSGDLSVYWYQQSLDQGLQFLIQYYNGEERAKGNILERFSAQQFPDLHSELNLSSLELGDSALYFCASSAQGLGTGELFFGEGSRLTVL.

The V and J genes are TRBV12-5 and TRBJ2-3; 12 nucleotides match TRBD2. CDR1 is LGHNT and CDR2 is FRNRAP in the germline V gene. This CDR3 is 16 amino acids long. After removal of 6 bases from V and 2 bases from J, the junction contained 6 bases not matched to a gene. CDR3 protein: CASGRGLAGPTDTQYF. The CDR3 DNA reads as TGTGCTAGTGGCCGGGGACTAGCGGGCCCCACAGATACGCAGTATTTT. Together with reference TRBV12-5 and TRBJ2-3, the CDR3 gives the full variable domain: DARVTQTPRHKVTEMGQEVTMRCQPILGHNTVFWYRQTMMQGLELLAYFRNRAPLDDSGMPKDRFSAEMPDATLATLKIQPSEPRDSAVYFCASGRGLAGPTDTQYFGPGTRLTVL.

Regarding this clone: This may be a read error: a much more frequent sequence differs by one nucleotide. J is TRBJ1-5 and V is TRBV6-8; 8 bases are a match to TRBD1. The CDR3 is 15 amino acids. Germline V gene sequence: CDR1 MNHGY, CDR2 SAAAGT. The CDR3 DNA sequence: TGTGCCAGCAGGGCAGACAGGGGAACGATTCAGTCCCAGCATTTT. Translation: CASRADRGTIQSQHF.

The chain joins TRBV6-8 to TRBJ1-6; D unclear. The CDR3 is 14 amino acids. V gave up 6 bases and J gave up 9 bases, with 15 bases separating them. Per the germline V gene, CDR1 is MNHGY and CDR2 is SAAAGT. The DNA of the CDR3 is TGTGCCAGCAGGAGCAATGACGAATCTTCACCCCTCCACTTT. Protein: CASRSNDESSPLHF.

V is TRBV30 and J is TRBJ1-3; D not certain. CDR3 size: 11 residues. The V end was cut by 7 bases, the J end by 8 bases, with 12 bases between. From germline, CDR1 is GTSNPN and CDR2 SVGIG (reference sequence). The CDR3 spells CASIRGDTIYF. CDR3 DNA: TGTGCCTCAATACGGGGAGACACCATATATTTT.

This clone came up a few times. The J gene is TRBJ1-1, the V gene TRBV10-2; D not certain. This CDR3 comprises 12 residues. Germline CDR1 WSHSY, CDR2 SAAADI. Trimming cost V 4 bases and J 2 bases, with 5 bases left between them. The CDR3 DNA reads TGCGCCAGCAGTGCTGTAAACACTGAAGCTTTCTTT. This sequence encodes CASSAVNTEAFF.

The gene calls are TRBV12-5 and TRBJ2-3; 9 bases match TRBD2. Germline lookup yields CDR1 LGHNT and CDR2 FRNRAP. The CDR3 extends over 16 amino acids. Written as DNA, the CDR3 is TGTGCCACCTCCCCCCGACTAGCGGCGTACACAGATACGCAGTATTTT. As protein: CATSPRLAAYTDTQYF. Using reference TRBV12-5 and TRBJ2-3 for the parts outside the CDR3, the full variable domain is DARVTQTPRHKVTEMGQEVTMRCQPILGHNTVFWYRQTMMQGLELLAYFRNRAPLDDSGMPKDRFSAEMPDATLATLKIQPSEPRDSAVYFCATSPRLAAYTDTQYFGPGTRLTVL.

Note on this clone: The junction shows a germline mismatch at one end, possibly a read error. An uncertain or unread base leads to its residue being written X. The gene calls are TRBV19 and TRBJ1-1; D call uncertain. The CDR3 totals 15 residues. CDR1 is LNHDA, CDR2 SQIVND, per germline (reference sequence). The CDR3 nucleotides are TGTGCCAGTAGTTCGCGAGAGAGGGTGAACACTGAAGCTTTYTTT. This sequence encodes CASSSRERVNTEAXF. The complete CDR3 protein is CASSSRERVNTEAFF.

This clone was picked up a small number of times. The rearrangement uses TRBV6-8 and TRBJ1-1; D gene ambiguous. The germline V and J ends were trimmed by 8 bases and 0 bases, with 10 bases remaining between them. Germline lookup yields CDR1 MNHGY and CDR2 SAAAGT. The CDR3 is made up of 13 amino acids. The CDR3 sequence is CASRVSMNTEAFF. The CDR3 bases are TGTGCCAGCCGGGTGAGCATGAACACTGAAGCTTTCTTT.

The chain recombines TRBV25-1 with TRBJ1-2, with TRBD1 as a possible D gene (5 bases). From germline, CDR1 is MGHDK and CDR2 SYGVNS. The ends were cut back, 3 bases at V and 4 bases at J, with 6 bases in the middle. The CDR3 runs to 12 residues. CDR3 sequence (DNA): TGTGCCAGCAGTGACAGGGCCTATGGCTACACCTTC. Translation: CASSDRAYGYTF.

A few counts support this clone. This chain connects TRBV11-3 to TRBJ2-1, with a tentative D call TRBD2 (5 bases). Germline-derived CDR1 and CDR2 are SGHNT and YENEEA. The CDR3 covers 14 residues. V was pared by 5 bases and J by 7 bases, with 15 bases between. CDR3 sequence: CASSPRGNRNEQFF. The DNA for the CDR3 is TGTGCCAGCAGCCCTCGAGGGAACCGAAATGAGCAGTTCTTC.

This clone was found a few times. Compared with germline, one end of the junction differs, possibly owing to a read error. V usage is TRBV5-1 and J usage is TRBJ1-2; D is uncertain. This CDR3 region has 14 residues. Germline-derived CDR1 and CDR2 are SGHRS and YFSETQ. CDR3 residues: CASSSDPANYGYTF. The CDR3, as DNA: TGCGCYAGCAGCTCGGACCCAGCTAACTATGGCTACACCTTC.

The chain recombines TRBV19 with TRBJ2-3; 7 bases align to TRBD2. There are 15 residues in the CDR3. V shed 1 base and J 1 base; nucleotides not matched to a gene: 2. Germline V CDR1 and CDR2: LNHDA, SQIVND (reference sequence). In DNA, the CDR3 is TGTGCCAGTAGTATAGCGGGAGGAGGCACAGATACGCAGTATTTT. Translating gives CASSIAGGGTDTQYF.

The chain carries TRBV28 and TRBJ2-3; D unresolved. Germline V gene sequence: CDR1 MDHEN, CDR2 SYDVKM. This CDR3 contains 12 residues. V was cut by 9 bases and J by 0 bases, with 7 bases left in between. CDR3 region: CASTDSTDTQYF. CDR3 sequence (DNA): TGTGCCAGTACGGACAGCACAGATACGCAGTATTTT.

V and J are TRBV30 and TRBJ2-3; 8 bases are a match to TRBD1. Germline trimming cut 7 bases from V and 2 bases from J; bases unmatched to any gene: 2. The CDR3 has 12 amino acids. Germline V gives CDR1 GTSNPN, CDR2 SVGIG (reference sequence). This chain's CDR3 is CAFRGLTDTQYF. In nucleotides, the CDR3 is TGTGCCTTCAGGGGGCTCACAGATACGCAGTATTTT.

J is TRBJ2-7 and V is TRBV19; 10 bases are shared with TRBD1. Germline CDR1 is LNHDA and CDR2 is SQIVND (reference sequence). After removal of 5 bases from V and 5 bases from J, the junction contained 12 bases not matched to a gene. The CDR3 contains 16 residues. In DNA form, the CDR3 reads TGTGCCAGTAGTTCACCCGGGACAGGGGTTCGACACGAGCAGTACTTC. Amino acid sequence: CASSSPGTGVRHEQYF.